This entry lists 32 T cell receptor beta chains sequenced from one sample in a study of Graves' ophthalmopathy and Graves' hyperthyroidism. TCR beta CDR3 regions were amplified from RNA transcripts. Second-round multiplex PCR came after a first-round RT-PCR that employed HTBI primers. A single record per CDR3 protein comes from TCRdb applying MiXCR to the multiplex PCR reads. This table holds approximately 640,000 distinct CDR3 sequences, over 40% found once. The source material was peripheral blood. These receptors all come from an adult man with Graves' ophthalmopathy.

The chain has TRBV24-1 and TRBJ1-1; the D gene is possibly TRBD1 (5 bases). V gave up 4 bases and J gave up 2 bases, with 19 bases separating them. Germline V CDR1 and CDR2: KGHDR, SFDVKD. This CDR3 has 17 residues. This CDR3 is CATSDSGTGEGNTEAFF. The CDR3 bases are TGTGCCACCAGTGACTCCGGGACCGGGGAAGGAAACACTGAAGCTTTCTTT.

The rearrangement joins TRBV12-5 to TRBJ1-4; D call uncertain. The germline V and J ends were trimmed by 5 bases and 0 bases, with 19 bases remaining between them. CDR3 length: 18 residues. The V gene's germline CDR1 is LGHNT and CDR2 FRNRAP. CDR3 region: CASGREYIPGTTNEKLFF. As DNA, the CDR3 is TGTGCTAGTGGTCGAGAATACATCCCCGGGACAACTAATGAAAAACTGTTTTTT.

The chain uses TRBV27 and TRBJ1-2; 8 bases fit TRBD1. V lost 6 bases and J lost 2; bases outside the gene matches: 8. Germline values: CDR1 MNHEY, CDR2 SMNVEV (reference sequence). This CDR3 has 15 residues. In DNA form, the CDR3 reads TGTGCCAGCAGGATACAACAGGGGGGGAACTATGGCTACACCTTC. Translating gives CASRIQQGGNYGYTF.

The chain joins TRBV7-2 to TRBJ2-7; no definite D call. V dropped 5 bases and J dropped 0 bases, with 17 bases sitting between them. The V gene's germline CDR1 is SGHTA and CDR2 FQGNSA. CDR3 length: 16 residues. The CDR3 DNA is TGTGCCAGCAGCCGGGCGAGCTACCAAAGCTCCTACGAGCAGTACTTC. This translates into CASSRASYQSSYEQYF.

J is TRBJ2-5 and V is TRBV29-1; D possibly corresponds to TRBD2 (6 bases). Germline V gene data show CDR1 as SQVTM and CDR2 as ANQGSEA. V was pared by 7 bases and J by 6 bases, with 15 bases between. The CDR3 spans 12 residues. CDR3: CSAKPSVKTQYF. CDR3 DNA: TGCAGCGCCAAACCTAGCGTGAAGACCCAGTACTTC.

This clonotype was picked up one time. The chain carries TRBV15 and TRBJ1-5; TRBD1 might be the D (5 bases). The germline CDR1 and CDR2 sequences are LNHNV and YYDKDF (reference sequence). Deletions cut 3 bases from V and 5 bases from J, with 17 bases between. This CDR3 has 16 residues. The CDR3 DNA sequence: TGTGCCACCAGCAGTACGTCTTGGGGAGGGGATCAGCCCCAGCATTTT. Protein: CATSSTSWGGDQPQHF.

Many counts were recorded for this clonotype. CDR3 protein: CASGGSSRLYEQYF. CDR3 DNA sequence: TGTGCCAGCGGGGGATCTAGTCGTCTCTACGAGCAGTACTTC. This sequence joins TRBV2 and TRBJ2-7; the D gene could be TRBD1 or TRBD2 (5 bases each). The ends were cut back, 8 bases at V and 3 bases at J, with 17 bases in the middle. CDR1 and CDR2 (germline): SNHLY, FYNNEI. This CDR3 spans 14 amino acids. Based on the CDR3 plus reference TRBV2 and TRBJ2-7, the full variable domain is EPEVTQTPSHQVTQMGQEVILRCVPISNHLYFYWYRQILGQKVEFLVSFYNNEISEKSEIFDDQFSVERPDGSNFTLKIRSTKLEDSAMYFCASGGSSRLYEQYFGPGTRLTVT.

A note on this clonotype: A clone one base away is much larger, so this may be a read error. The chain has TRBV11-2 and TRBJ2-7, with D hard to call. This CDR3 has 15 amino acids. Germline CDR1 is SGHAT and CDR2 is FQNNGV. CDR3 region: CASSLDLGRSYGQYF. The CDR3 nucleotides read TGTGCCAGCAGCTTAGATTTGGGAAGGTCCTACGGGCAGTACTTC.

V is TRBV24-1 and J is TRBJ2-3; no clear D gene. V was cut by 4 bases and J by 6 bases, with 13 bases left in between. This CDR3 has 14 residues. Germline CDR1 KGHDR, CDR2 SFDVKD. CDR3 coding DNA: TGTGCCACCAGTGACACCATCACAGCGGATACGCAGTATTTT. Its protein product is CATSDTITADTQYF.

This clonotype came up many times. This rearrangement joins TRBV2 to TRBJ1-1; no clear D. CDR1 SNHLY and CDR2 FYNNEI come from the germline V gene. The ends were cut back, 4 bases at V and 2 bases at J, with 11 bases in the middle. There are 14 residues in the CDR3. CDR3 in DNA: TGTGCCAGCAGTGTGTCTGGGATTAACACTGAAGCTTTCTTT. Residues: CASSVSGINTEAFF.

Many counts were recorded for this clonotype. The chain recombines TRBV11-3 with TRBJ1-2; D might be TRBD1 (5 bases). Per the germline V gene, CDR1 is SGHNT and CDR2 is YENEEA. Trimming pared 5 bases from V and 0 bases from J, leaving 13 bases between. This CDR3 contains 15 residues. CDR3 amino acids: CASSHGAVANYGYTF. CDR3 DNA: TGTGCCAGCAGCCATGGGGCAGTCGCTAACTATGGCTACACCTTC.

This chain uses TRBV29-1 with TRBJ2-7, with no clear D. V shed 2 bases and J shed 3 bases, with 5 bases lying between them. The CDR3 length is 11 residues. Germline assignment: CDR1 SQVTM and CDR2 ANQGSEA. The CDR3 sequence is CSVENRYEQYF. CDR3 bases: TGCAGCGTTGAAAACCGCTACGAGCAGTACTTC.

Remarks on this clonotype: The junction departs from germline at one end; a sequencing error may be responsible. The chain uses TRBV11-3 and TRBJ1-1, with D possibly matching TRBD1 (6 bases). The germline CDR1 and CDR2 sequences are SGHNT and YENEEA. The CDR3 runs to 16 residues. The CDR3 DNA reads TGCGCCAGCAGCCAAGATCTTCGAGGGGGGGGCACTGAAGCTTTCTTT. Translated: CASSQDLRGGGTEAFF. The whole variable domain, filled in from reference TRBV11-3 and TRBJ1-1, reads EAGVVQSPRYKIIEKKQPVAFWCNPISGHNTLYWYLQNLGQGPELLIRYENEEAVDDSQLPKDRFSAERLKGVDSTLKIQPAELGDSAVYLCASSQDLRGGGTEAFFGQGTRLTVV.

This clonotype turned up a few times. The V and J genes are TRBV20-1 and TRBJ2-7; no clear D. The CDR3 is 16 residues long. Trimming stripped 1 base from V and 0 bases from J, with 16 bases between. Germline V gene sequence: CDR1 DFQATT, CDR2 SNEGSKA (reference sequence). CDR3 residues: CSARGPRDTSSYEQYF. The CDR3 nucleotides read TGCAGTGCTAGAGGCCCAAGGGATACGAGCTCCTACGAGCAGTACTTC.

This clonotype was picked up a small number of times. The missing conserved phenylalanine or tryptophan at the end of this CDR3 makes a read error likely. The chain recombines TRBV7-7 with TRBJ2-7, with 8 bases identical to TRBD1. The length of the CDR3 is 14 residues. The V gene's germline CDR1 is SSHAT and CDR2 FNYEAQ (reference sequence). This CDR3 reads CASSPGTGSYEQYL. The DNA of the CDR3 is TGTGCTAGCAGCCCGGGGACAGGCTCCTACGAGCAGTACTTA.

In its sample, this clonotype was seen many times. This chain links TRBV20-1 with TRBJ2-7; TRBD1 might be the D (6 bases). Between the trimmed V and J ends, which lost 3 bases and 5 bases, there was a span of 14 bases. The CDR3 spans 13 residues. From germline, CDR1 is DFQATT and CDR2 SNEGSKA (reference sequence). Here the CDR3 reads CSARDTDRHEQYF. In DNA, the CDR3 is TGCAGTGCTAGGGATACGGACAGACACGAGCAGTACTTC.

There are many counts of this clonotype. This chain joins TRBV24-1 and TRBJ1-2, with 8 nucleotides matching TRBD1. The trim removed 4 bases at V and 4 bases at J, leaving 4 bases unmatched. Per germline, CDR1 KGHDR and CDR2 SFDVKD. The CDR3 loop spans 14 amino acids. CDR3 amino acids: CATSDRTGLYGYTF. The CDR3 region has the DNA TGTGCCACCAGTGACCGGACAGGGCTCTATGGCTACACCTTC.

This clonotype occurred many times. This chain uses TRBV10-3 with TRBJ2-7; D unresolved. From germline, CDR1 is ENHRY and CDR2 SYGVKD. Between the trimmed V and J ends, which lost 4 bases and 3 bases, there was a span of 10 bases. The CDR3 runs to 13 residues. CDR3 in amino acids: CAISAKPFYEQYF. For the CDR3, the DNA is TGTGCCATCAGTGCGAAACCCTTCTACGAGCAGTACTTC.

This chain connects TRBV12-3 or TRBV12-4 to TRBJ1-1; TRBD1 agrees at 9 bases. V trimming: 1 base; J trimming: 2 bases; junction bases outside the gene matches: 2. The CDR3 spans 15 residues. The CDR3 region has the DNA TGTGCCAGCAGTTTAGAGGGACAGGGTAACACTGAAGCTTTCTTT. This gives the protein CASSLEGQGNTEAFF.

The chain has TRBV13 and TRBJ2-5; the match to TRBD2 covers 8 bases. Germline assignment: CDR1 PRHDT and CDR2 FYEKMQ (reference sequence). The CDR3 loop spans 15 amino acids. With V trimmed by 5 bases and J by 1 base, 6 bases remained unmatched. CDR3 in DNA: TGTGCCAGCAGCACCCGAGGACTAGCCCAAGAGACCCAGTACTTC. Translation gives CASSTRGLAQETQYF.

This clonotype was detected only a few times. The chain recombines TRBV12-3 or TRBV12-4 with TRBJ2-7; TRBD1 matches at 8 bases. V was pared by 3 bases and J by 8 bases, with 15 bases of the junction left unmatched. The CDR3 consists of 16 residues. The CDR3 DNA is TGTGCCAGCAGTTTTCGTTCCGGACAGGGTGGTACGAAGCAGTACTTC. It encodes CASSFRSGQGGTKQYF.

The chain uses TRBV7-2 and TRBJ2-7; a weak D match, TRBD1 (6 bases). The CDR3 loop spans 16 amino acids. V was shortened by 6 bases and J by 4 bases, with 22 bases between the two germline ends. Germline-derived CDR1 and CDR2 are SGHTA and FQGNSA. As DNA, the CDR3 is TGTGCCAGCAGTGAAGCGTCTCCGGGACACCCTTACGAGCAGTACTTC. Translation: CASSEASPGHPYEQYF. Filled out from reference TRBV7-2 and TRBJ2-7, the complete variable domain reads GAGVSQSPSNKVTEKGKDVELRCDPISGHTALYWYRQSLGQGLEFLIYFQGNSAPDKSGLPSDRFSAERTGGSVSTLTIQRTQQEDSAVYLCASSEASPGHPYEQYFGPGTRLTVT.

This clonotype was found many times. The chain uses TRBV20-1 and TRBJ1-1; tentatively, D is TRBD1 (6 bases). V lost 5 bases and J 3 bases, leaving 13 bases between the germline ends. The germline V gene encodes CDR1 DFQATT and CDR2 SNEGSKA (reference sequence). The CDR3 runs to 13 residues. Here the CDR3 reads CSALQGGYTEAFF. As DNA, the CDR3 is TGCAGTGCTCTACAGGGCGGATACACTGAAGCTTTCTTT.

This clonotype was recorded many times. This chain connects TRBV15 to TRBJ1-6; D unclear. The V end lost 1 base, the J end lost 3 bases, and 13 bases lay between the germline ends. This CDR3 has 17 amino acids. Germline CDR1 reads LNHNV; CDR2 reads YYDKDF (reference sequence). DNA for the CDR3: TGTGCCACCAGCAGAGGGGTCGGAAACCACTATAATTCACCCCTCCACTTT. Amino acids: CATSRGVGNHYNSPLHF.

The CDR3 nucleotides are TGTGCCAGCAGCTTGACTCTAGACTCCTACGAGCAGTACTTC. Protein product: CASSLTLDSYEQYF. This chain joins TRBV27 and TRBJ2-7, with D hard to call. Germline-derived CDR1 and CDR2 are MNHEY and SMNVEV (reference sequence). Trimming shortened V by 6 bases and J by 0 bases, and 12 bases separated the two germline ends. The CDR3 has 14 amino acids.

The chain is built from TRBV9 and TRBJ1-6, with D tentatively TRBD1 (5 bases). The CDR3 has 15 amino acids. Germline V CDR1 and CDR2: SGDLS, YYNGEE. V lost 7 bases and J 10 bases, leaving 21 bases between the germline ends. CDR3 nucleotide sequence: TGTGCCAGCTCACCACCCCCAGGGACGGAATCACCCCTCCACTTT. This translates into CASSPPPGTESPLHF.

This clonotype was seen only a few times. CDR3 nucleotide sequence: TGTGCCAGCAGCTTAGGCAGGGGAGAAGCTGGAAACACCATATATTTT. It translates to CASSLGRGEAGNTIYF. The V gene is TRBV7-2, the J gene TRBJ1-3, with D possibly matching TRBD1 (6 bases). Germline V CDR1 and CDR2: SGHTA, FQGNSA. Trimming cost V 1 base and J 2 bases, with 12 bases left between them. CDR3 length equals 16 residues.

This rearrangement joins TRBV29-1 to TRBJ1-5, with TRBD1 as a possible D gene (6 bases). Germline values: CDR1 SQVTM, CDR2 ANQGSEA. The length of the CDR3 is 13 residues. Trimming removed 8 bases from V and 0 bases from J, with 11 bases in between. The CDR3 DNA is TGCAGCCGGGGACAAGCTAGCAATCAGCCCCAGCATTTT. Its translation is CSRGQASNQPQHF.

The chain joins TRBV12-5 to TRBJ1-1, with D perhaps matching TRBD1 (6 bases). The CDR3 length is 13 residues. The germline V gene has CDR1 LGHNT and CDR2 FRNRAP. V was pared by 4 bases and J by 11 bases, with 17 bases between. In DNA, the CDR3 is TGTGCTAGTGGTTGGGGGCGCGGTTTGGGGGCTTTCTTT. Translating it yields CASGWGRGLGAFF.

This clonotype was recorded at least ten times. V and J are TRBV24-1 and TRBJ1-2; a possible D gene is TRBD1 (6 bases). The germline CDR1 and CDR2 sequences are KGHDR and SFDVKD. The V end was cut by 3 bases, the J end by 5 bases, with 12 bases between. The CDR3 spans 14 residues. The CDR3 DNA follows: TGTGCCACCAGTGATCCACGGACAGCGTATGGCTACACCTTC. Translation: CATSDPRTAYGYTF.

This clonotype was recorded many times. CDR3 protein: CASSQVRNTEAFF. In nucleotides, the CDR3 is TGTGCCAGCAGCCAAGTCAGGAACACTGAAGCTTTCTTT. The gene calls are TRBV4-2 and TRBJ1-1; no firm D call. The CDR3 has 13 amino acids. Germline CDR1 reads LGHNA; CDR2 reads YNFKEQ. V gave up 1 base and J gave up 1 base, with 4 bases separating them.

This clonotype appeared a few times. The chain has TRBV2 and TRBJ2-5; 10 bases are a match to TRBD2. Losses at the gene ends were 6 bases for V and 2 bases for J; bases not matched to a gene: 9. From germline, CDR1 is SNHLY and CDR2 FYNNEI. The CDR3 extends over 16 amino acids. In DNA form, the CDR3 reads TGTGCCAGCAGCGGAGGACTAGCGGACTATCAAGAGACCCAGTACTTC. Its protein is CASSGGLADYQETQYF.